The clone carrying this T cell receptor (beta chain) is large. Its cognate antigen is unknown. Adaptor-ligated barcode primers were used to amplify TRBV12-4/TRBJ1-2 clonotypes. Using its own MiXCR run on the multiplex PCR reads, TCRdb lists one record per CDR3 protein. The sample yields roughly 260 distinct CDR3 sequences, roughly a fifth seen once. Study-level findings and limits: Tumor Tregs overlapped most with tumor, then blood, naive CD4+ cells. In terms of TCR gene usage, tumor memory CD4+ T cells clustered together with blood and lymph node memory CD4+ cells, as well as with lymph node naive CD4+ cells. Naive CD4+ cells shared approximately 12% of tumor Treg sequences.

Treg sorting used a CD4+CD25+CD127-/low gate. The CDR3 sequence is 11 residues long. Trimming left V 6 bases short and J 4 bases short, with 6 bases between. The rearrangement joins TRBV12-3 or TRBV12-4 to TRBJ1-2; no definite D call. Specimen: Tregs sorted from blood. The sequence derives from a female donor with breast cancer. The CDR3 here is CASSLGYGYTF. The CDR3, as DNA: TGTGCCAGCAGCTTGGGCTATGGCTACACCTTC.